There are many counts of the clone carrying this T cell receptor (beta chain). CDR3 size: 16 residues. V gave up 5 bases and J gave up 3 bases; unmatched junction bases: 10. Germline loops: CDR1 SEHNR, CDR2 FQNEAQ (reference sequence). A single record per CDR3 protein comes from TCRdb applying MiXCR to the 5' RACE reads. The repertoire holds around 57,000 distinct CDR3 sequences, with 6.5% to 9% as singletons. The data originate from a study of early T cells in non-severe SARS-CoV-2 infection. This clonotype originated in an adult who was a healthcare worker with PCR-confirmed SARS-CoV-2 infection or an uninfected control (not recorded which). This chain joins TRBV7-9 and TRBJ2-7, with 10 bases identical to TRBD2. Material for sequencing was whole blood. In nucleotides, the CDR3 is TGTGCCAGCAGCGCCACGTCTAGCGGGAGAGGCTACGAGCAGTACTTC. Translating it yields CASSATSSGRGYEQYF.